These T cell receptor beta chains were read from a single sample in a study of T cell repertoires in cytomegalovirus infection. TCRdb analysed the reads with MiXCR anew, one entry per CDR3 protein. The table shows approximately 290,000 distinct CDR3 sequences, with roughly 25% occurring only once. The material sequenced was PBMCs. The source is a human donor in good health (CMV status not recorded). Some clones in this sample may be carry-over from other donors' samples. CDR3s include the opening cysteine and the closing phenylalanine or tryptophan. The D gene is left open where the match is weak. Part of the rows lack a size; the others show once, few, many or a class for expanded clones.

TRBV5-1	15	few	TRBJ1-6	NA	CASSLGDRQNSPLHF	TGCGCCAGCAGCTTGGGCGACAGACAGAATTCACCCCTCCACTTT
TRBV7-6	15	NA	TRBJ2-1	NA	CASSPGATHLNEQFF	TGTGCCAGCAGCCCCGGCGCGACTCATCTAAATGAGCAGTTCTTC
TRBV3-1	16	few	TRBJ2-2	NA	CASSQKGIANTGELFF	TGTGCCAGCAGCCAAAAGGGTATTGCGAACACCGGGGAGCTGTTTTTT
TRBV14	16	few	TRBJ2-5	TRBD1	CASRASGTEIQETQYF	TGTGCCAGCAGGGCTTCCGGGACAGAAATACAAGAGACCCAGTACTTC
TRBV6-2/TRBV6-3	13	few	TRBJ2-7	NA	CASSSRQNYEQYF	TGTGCCAGCAGTTCCCGACAGAACTACGAGCAGTACTTC
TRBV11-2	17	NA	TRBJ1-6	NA	CASSAKRQNFYNSPLHF	TGTGCCAGCAGCGCAAAAAGACAGAACTTCTATAATTCACCCCTCCACTTT
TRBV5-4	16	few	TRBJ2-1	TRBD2	CASSLGSGRELNEQFF	TGTGCCAGCAGCTTGGGTAGCGGGAGGGAATTGAATGAGCAGTTCTTC
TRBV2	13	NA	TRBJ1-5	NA	CASSDHWVQPQHF	TGTGCCAGCAGTGATCACTGGGTTCAGCCCCAGCATTTT
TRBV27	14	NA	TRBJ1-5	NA	CASSFVGGSEPQHF	TGTGCCAGCAGTTTTGTGGGGGGTAGTGAGCCCCAGCATTTT
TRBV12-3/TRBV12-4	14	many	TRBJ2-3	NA	CASSFGKDTDTQYF	TGTGCCAGCAGTTTTGGCAAAGACACAGATACGCAGTATTTT
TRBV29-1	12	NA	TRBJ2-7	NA	CSVRGARSAQYF	TGCAGCGTTAGAGGGGCCCGTAGTGCGCAGTACTTC
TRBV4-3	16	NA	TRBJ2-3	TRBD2	CASSQTLAGHGDTQYF	TGCGCCAGCAGCCAGACTCTAGCGGGGCATGGAGATACGCAGTATTTT
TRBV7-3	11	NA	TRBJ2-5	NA	CASSTGETQYF	TGTGCCAGCAGCACTGGGGAGACCCAGTACTTC
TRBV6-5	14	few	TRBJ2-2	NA	CASSRVINTGELFF	TGTGCCAGCAGTCGGGTCATCAACACCGGGGAGCTGTTTTTT
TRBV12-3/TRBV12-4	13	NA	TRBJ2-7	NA	CASKVAGTDEQYF	TGTGCCAGCAAAGTGGCAGGTACCGACGAGCAGTACTTC
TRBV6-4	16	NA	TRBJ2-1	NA	CASSPYPGTLNNEQFF	TGTGCCAGCTCCCCCTACCCCGGGACACTCAACAATGAGCAGTTCTTC
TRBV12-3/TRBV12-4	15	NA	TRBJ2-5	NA	CASPQNGRGEETQYF	TGTGCCAGTCCCCAAAACGGCAGGGGGGAAGAGACCCAGTACTTC
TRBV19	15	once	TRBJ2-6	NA	CASSMPGAGANVLTF	TGTGCCAGTAGTATGCCAGGGGCTGGGGCCAACGTCCTGACTTTC
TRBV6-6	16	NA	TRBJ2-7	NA	CASSLRGGVETYEQYF	TGTGCCAGCAGCTTGAGGGGGGGGGTAGAGACCTACGAGCAGTACTTC
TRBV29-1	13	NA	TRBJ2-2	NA	CSVEDRPPGELFF	TGCAGCGTTGAAGACAGGCCCCCCGGGGAGCTGTTTTTT
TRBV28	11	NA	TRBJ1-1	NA	CASQVDTEAFF	TGTGCCAGCCAGGTTGACACTGAAGCTTTCTTT
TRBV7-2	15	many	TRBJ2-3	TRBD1	CASSRGQGATDTQYF	TGTGCCAGCAGCCGAGGACAGGGGGCAACAGATACGCAGTATTTT
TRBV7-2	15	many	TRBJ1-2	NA	CASSLLGSGDYGYTF	TGTGCCAGCAGCCTTTTAGGCTCGGGGGACTATGGCTACACCTTC
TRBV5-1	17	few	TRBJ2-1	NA	CASSLGGTSSSYNEQFF	TGCGCCAGCAGCTTGGGCGGGACTTCTAGCTCCTACAATGAGCAGTTCTTC
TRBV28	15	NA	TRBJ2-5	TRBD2	CASSPPWGGEETQYF	TGTGCCAGCAGTCCACCCTGGGGAGGGGAGGAGACCCAGTACTTC
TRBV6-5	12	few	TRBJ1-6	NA	CASSKRNSPLHF	TGTGCCAGCAGTAAGAGAAATTCACCCCTCCACTTT
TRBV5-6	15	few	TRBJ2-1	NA	CASSLYSSSYNEQFF	TGTGCCAGCAGCTTATACAGCAGCTCCTACAATGAGCAGTTCTTC
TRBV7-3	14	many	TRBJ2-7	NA	CASSLRAKTYEQYF	TGTGCCAGCAGCTTACGAGCGAAGACCTACGAGCAGTACTTC
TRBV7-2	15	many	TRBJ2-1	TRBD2	CASSASGGTIYEQFF	TGTGCCAGCAGCGCTAGCGGGGGGACTATATACGAGCAGTTCTTC
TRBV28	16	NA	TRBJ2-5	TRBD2	CASSPTSGGYQETQYF	TGTGCCAGCAGTCCAACTAGCGGGGGGTACCAAGAGACCCAGTACTTC
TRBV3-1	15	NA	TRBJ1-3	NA	CASSHSTESGNTIYF	TGTGCCAGCAGCCACTCGACAGAGTCCGGAAACACCATATATTTT
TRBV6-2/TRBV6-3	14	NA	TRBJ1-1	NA	CASSYGGSNTEAFF	TGTGCCAGCAGTTATGGAGGATCGAACACTGAAGCTTTCTTT
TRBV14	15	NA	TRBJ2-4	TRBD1	CASSQTGVGKNIQYF	TGTGCCAGCAGCCAGACAGGGGTTGGCAAAAACATTCAGTACTTC
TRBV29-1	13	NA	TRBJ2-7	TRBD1	CSVGGQGVYEQYF	TGCAGCGTGGGGGGACAGGGCGTCTACGAGCAGTACTTC
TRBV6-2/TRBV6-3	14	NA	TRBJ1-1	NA	CASSFSVRDTEAFF	TGTGCCAGCAGTTTTTCCGTGAGGGACACTGAAGCTTTCTTT
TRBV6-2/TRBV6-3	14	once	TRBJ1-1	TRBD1	CASRLGGGGTEAFF	TGTGCCAGCAGACTGGGAGGGGGCGGCACTGAAGCTTTCTTT
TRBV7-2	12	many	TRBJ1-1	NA	CASSRTPMGAFF	TGTGCCAGCAGCCGAACCCCGATGGGAGCTTTCTTT
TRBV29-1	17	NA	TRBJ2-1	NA	CSVKSPGPRLSYNEQFF	TGCAGCGTTAAAAGCCCGGGACCCCGGTTGAGCTACAATGAGCAGTTCTTC
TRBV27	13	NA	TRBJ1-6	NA	CASQNSRNSPLHF	TGTGCCAGCCAGAACAGTCGTAATTCACCCCTCCACTTT